Listed below are T cell receptor beta chains from one sample, sequenced in a study of PD-L1 blockade in urothelial cancer. Method: immunoSEQ multiplex PCR; TCRdb's copy keeps in-frame clones and lacks some. This table holds 75,000 to 100,000 clones, less than 90% found once. The sequencing here drew on PBMCs, taken around atezolizumab (anti-PD-L1) treatment. The source is a man aged 70-80 years with urothelial cancer. Both conserved end residues are part of each CDR3.

len,j_gene,v_gene,CDR3aa
15,TRBJ2-7,TRBV10-3,CAISDPGGSGYEQYF
13,TRBJ2-3,TRBV7-3,CASSSLTEDTQYF
12,TRBJ2-2,TRBV18,CASSPGSGELFF
15,TRBJ1-5,TRBV5-1,CASSPRTGEGQPQHF
17,TRBJ1-5,TRBV19,CASSISREPHSNQPQHF
17,TRBJ2-7,TRBV27,CASSSKRTSGGRFEQYF
14,TRBJ2-3,TRBV19,CASRTSGSADTQYF
15,TRBJ1-3,TRBV6-1,CASSGGHHSGNTIYF
14,TRBJ1-4,TRBV5-1,CASSSRGTNEKLFF
12,TRBJ1-2,TRBV18,CASEQENYGYTF
14,TRBJ1-4,TRBV7-9,CASSLVQGGEKLFF
15,TRBJ1-2,TRBV27,CASSPRGTANYGYTF
15,TRBJ2-7,TRBV7-8,CASSPLGGTSYEQYF
15,TRBJ1-5,TRBV7-9,CASSSSGNSNQPQHF
15,TRBJ2-6,TRBV7-9,CASSPTGSGANVLTF
15,TRBJ1-4,TRBV2,CASKGGFATNEKLFF
14,TRBJ2-2,TRBV7-9,CASSFSGVTGELFF
15,TRBJ2-5,TRBV6-5,CASSYSIGEGETQYF
13,TRBJ1-1,TRBV5-1,CASSVVGGTEAFF
16,TRBJ1-5,TRBV5-6,CASSGGGPNSNQPQHF